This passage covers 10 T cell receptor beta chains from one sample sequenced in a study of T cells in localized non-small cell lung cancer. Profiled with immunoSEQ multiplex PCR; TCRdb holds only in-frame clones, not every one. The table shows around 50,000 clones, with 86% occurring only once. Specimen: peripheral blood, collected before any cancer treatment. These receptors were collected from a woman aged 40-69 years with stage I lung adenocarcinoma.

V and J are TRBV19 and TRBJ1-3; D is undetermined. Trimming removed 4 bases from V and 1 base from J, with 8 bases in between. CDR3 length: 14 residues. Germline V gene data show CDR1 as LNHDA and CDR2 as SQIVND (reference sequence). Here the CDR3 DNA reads TGTGCCAGTAGTACTGACGATTCTGGAAACACCATATATTTT. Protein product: CASSTDDSGNTIYF.

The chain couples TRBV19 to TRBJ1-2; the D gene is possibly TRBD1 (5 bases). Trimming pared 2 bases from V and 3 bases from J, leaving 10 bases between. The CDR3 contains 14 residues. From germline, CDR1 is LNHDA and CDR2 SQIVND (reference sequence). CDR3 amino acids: CASSIRQGYYGYTF. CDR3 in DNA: TGTGCCAGTAGTATACGGCAGGGATACTATGGCTACACCTTC.

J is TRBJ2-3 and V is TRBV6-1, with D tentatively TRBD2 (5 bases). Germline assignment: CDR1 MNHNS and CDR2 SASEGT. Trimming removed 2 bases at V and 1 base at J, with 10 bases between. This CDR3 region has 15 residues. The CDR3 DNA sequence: TGTGCCAGCAGTGAAAGAGGGCAGGGCACAGATACGCAGTATTTT. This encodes CASSERGQGTDTQYF.

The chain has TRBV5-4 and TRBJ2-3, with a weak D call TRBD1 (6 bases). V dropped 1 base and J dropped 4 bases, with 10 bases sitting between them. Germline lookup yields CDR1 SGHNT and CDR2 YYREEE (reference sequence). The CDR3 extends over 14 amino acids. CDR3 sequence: CASSLPGGADTQYF. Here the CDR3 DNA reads TGTGCCAGCAGCTTGCCTGGGGGCGCAGATACGCAGTATTTT.

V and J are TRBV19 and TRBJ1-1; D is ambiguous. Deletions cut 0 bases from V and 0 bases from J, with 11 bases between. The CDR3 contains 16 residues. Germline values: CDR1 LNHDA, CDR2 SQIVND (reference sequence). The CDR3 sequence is CASSIDLGLMNTEAFF. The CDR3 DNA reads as TGTGCCAGTAGTATAGATCTCGGCCTAATGAACACTGAAGCTTTCTTT.

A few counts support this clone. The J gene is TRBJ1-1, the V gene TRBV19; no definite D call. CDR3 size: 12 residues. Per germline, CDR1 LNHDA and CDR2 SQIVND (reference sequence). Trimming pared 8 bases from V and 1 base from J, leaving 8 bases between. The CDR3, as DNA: TGTGCCAGTGGCGTCGGGAACACTGAAGCTTTCTTT. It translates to CASGVGNTEAFF.

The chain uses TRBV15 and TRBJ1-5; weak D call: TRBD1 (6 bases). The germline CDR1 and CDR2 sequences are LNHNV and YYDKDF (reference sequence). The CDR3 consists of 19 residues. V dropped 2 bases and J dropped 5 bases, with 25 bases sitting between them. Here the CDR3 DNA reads TGTGCCACCAGCAGACTCTCGCAGATTAGGACAGCGGAGCATCAGCCCCAGCATTTT. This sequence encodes CATSRLSQIRTAEHQPQHF. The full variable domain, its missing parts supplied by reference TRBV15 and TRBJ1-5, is DAMVIQNPRYQVTQFGKPVTLSCSQTLNHNVMYWYQQKSSQAPKLLFHYYDKDFNNEADTPDNFQSRRPNTSFCFLDIRSPGLGDTAMYLCATSRLSQIRTAEHQPQHFGDGTRLSIL.

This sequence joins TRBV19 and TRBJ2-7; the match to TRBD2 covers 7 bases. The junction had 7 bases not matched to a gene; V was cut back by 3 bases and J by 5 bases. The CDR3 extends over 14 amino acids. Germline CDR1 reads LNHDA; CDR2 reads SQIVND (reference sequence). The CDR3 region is CASSMRGNRDEQYF. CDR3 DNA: TGTGCCAGTAGTATGCGGGGGAATCGGGACGAGCAGTACTTC.

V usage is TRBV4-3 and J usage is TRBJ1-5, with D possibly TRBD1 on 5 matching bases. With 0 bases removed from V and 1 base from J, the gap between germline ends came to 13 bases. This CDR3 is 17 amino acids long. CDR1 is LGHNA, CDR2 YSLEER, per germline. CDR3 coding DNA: TGCGCCAGCAGCCAAGAACCGGGTTGGGGGAGCAATCAGCCCCAGCATTTT. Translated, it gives CASSQEPGWGSNQPQHF.

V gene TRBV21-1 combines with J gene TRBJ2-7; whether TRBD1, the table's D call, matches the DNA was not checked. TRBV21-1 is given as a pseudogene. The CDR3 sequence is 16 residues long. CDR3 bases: TGTGCCAGCAGCAAAGGTGAGGCAGGGCGAGCCTACGAGCAGTACTTC. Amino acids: CASSKGEAGRAYEQYF.